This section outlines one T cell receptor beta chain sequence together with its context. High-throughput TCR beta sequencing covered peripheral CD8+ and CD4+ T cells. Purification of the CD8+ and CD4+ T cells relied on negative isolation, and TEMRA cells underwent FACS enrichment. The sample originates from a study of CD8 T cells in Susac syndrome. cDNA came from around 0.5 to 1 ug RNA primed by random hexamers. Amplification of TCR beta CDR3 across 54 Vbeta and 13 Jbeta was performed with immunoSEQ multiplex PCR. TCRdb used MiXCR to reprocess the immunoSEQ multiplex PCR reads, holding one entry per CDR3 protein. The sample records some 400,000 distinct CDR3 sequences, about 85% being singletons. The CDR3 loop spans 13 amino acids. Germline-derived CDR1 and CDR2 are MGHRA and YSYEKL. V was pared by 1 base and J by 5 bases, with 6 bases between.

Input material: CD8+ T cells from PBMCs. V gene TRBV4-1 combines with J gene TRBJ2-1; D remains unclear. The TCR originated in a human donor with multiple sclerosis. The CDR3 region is CASSQVWHNEQFF. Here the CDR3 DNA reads TGCGCCAGCAGCCAAGTGTGGCACAATGAGCAGTTCTTC.